This T cell receptor beta chain comes out of a study of blood T cells in healthy people across ages. The CDR3 spans 16 residues. The germline V gene encodes CDR1 DFQATT and CDR2 SNEGSKA (reference sequence). Trimming removed 5 bases from V and 0 bases from J, with 20 bases in between. A second roughly 7 to 11 cycle PCR used barcoded and J-beta primers. TCRdb used MiXCR to reprocess the 5' RACE reads, holding one entry per CDR3 protein. Of around 780,000 distinct CDR3 sequences in the sample, 56% were seen once. A remark on this clonotype: Its antigen is unknown.

Study-wide results and limits: Older age went with lower TCR beta diversity per million T cells, in a roughly linear way.

Healthy Caucasians from Russia aged roughly 6 to 90 served as donors. The authors extracted at least 6 micrograms of total RNA per sample. The TCR originated in a man aged 35-49 years in good health. This sequence joins TRBV20-1 and TRBJ2-7, with D perhaps given as TRBD1 or TRBD2 (5 bases each). Sequencing was performed on blood. CDR3 bases: TGCAGTGCTGGAACGGGAAACGCAGGGAGCTCCTACGAGCAGTACTTC. It is translated as CSAGTGNAGSSYEQYF.